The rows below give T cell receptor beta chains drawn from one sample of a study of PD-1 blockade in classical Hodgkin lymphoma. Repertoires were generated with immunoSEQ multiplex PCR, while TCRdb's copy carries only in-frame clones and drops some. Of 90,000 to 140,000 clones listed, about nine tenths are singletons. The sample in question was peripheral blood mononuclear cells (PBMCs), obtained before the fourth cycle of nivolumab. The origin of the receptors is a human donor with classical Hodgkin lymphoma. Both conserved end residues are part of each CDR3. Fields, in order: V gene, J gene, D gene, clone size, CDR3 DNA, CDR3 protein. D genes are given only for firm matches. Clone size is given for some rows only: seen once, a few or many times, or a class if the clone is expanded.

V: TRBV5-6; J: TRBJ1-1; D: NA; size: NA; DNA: TGTGCCAGCAGAAGATACAGGGTTGCCCTCCCTGAAGCTTTCTTT; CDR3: CASRRYRVALPEAFF
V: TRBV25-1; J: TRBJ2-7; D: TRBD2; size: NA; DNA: TGTGCCAGCAGTGAACCGGGACTAGCGGGAGAAAAGAACGAGCAGTACTTC; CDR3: CASSEPGLAGEKNEQYF
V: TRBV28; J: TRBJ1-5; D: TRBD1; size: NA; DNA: TGTGCCAGCAGTTTGTGGGGACAGGGGGATGATCAGCCCCAGCATTTT; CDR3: CASSLWGQGDDQPQHF
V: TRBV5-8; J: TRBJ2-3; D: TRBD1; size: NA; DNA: TGTGCCAGCAGCTTGGGCAGGGGGCCTCAACACACAGATACGCAGTATTTT; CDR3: CASSLGRGPQHTDTQYF
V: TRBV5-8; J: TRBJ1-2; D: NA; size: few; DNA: TGTGCCAGCAGAAAAAACGGCGGCAGTTACAACTATGGCTACACCTTC; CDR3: CASRKNGGSYNYGYTF
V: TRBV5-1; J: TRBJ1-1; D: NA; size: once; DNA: TGCGCCAGCATTGGGAACACTGAAGCTTTCTTT; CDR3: CASIGNTEAFF
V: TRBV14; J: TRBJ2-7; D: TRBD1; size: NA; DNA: TGTGCCAGCAGCCAATTTGGGACAGGGTCCTACGAGCAGTACTTC; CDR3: CASSQFGTGSYEQYF
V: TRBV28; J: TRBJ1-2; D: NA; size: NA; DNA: TGTGCCAGCAGTTTATCCAGGGCGCGAGGCTACACCTTC; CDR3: CASSLSRARGYTF
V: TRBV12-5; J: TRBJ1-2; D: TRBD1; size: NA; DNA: TGTGCTAGTGACGACAGGGAAGGCGGCTACACCTTC; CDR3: CASDDREGGYTF
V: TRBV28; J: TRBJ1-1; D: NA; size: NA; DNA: TGTGCCAGCAGGCCGGACGGACTCACTGAAGCTTTCTTT; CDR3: CASRPDGLTEAFF
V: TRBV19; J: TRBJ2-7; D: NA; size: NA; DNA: TGTGCCAGTAGTATGGGCTGGCGCTACGAGCAGTACTTC; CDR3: CASSMGWRYEQYF
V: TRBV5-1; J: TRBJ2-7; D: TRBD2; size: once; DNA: TGCGCCAGCAGCCCCACCTCGGGACTAGGGTACGAGCAGTACTTC; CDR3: CASSPTSGLGYEQYF
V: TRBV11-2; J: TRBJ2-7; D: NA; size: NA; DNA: TGTGCCAGCAGCCCACAACGAGCCAGGGCCTCCTACGAGCAGTACTTC; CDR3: CASSPQRARASYEQYF
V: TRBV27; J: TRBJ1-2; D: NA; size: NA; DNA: TGTGCCAGCAGTTTAGGGGGGAAGGGTGGCTACACCTTC; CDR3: CASSLGGKGGYTF
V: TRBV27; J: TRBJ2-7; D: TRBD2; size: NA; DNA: TGTGCCAGCAGGCTAGCGGGCCCCTACGAGCAGTACTTC; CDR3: CASRLAGPYEQYF
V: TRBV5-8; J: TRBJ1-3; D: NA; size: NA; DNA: TGTGCCAGCACCACCCTGCTGGGCTCTGGAAACACCATATATTTT; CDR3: CASTTLLGSGNTIYF
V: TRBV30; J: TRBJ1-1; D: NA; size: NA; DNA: TGTGCCTGGAGTGTAAAGAGGGTCACTGAAGCTTTCTTT; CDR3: CAWSVKRVTEAFF
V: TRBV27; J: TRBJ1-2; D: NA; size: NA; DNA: TGTGCCAGCAGTTTATCGGGGGGGGCGCATGGCTACACCTTC; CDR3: CASSLSGGAHGYTF
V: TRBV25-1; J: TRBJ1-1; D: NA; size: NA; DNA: TGTGCCAGCAGCGCGGGGCACACTGAAGCTTTCTTT; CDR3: CASSAGHTEAFF